These 14 T cell receptor beta chains originate from one sample sequenced in a study of CD8 T cells in Susac syndrome. When the RNA was reverse transcribed, random hexamers were used with an input of about 0.5 to 1 ug. One entry per CDR3 protein, called by TCRdb with MiXCR from the immunoSEQ multiplex PCR reads. The repertoire holds 200,000 to 300,000 distinct CDR3 sequences, with about 96% as singletons. Input material: CD4+ T cells from PBMCs. These receptors all come from a human donor with Susac syndrome.

CDR3 DNA sequence: TGTGCCAGCAGCGTAAACCCCCAAGAGACCCAGTACTTC. Translation gives CASSVNPQETQYF. The rearrangement joins TRBV9 to TRBJ2-5, with D hard to call. The CDR3 sequence is 13 residues long. Looked up from germline, CDR1 is SGDLS and CDR2 is YYNGEE. V was pared by 1 base and J by 1 base, with 5 bases between.

The J gene is TRBJ2-5, the V gene TRBV28, with D possibly TRBD2 on 5 matching bases. CDR1 and CDR2 from the germline V gene are MDHEN and SYDVKM. Trimming took 8 bases from V and 2 from J, leaving 9 bases between them. CDR3 length equals 12 residues. Here the CDR3 DNA reads TGTGCCAGCCACGGGGTACAAGAGACCCAGTACTTC. Translation gives CASHGVQETQYF.

The chain carries TRBV12-3 or TRBV12-4 and TRBJ1-2, with D possibly matching TRBD1 (5 bases). V was shortened by 5 bases and J by 6 bases, with 19 bases between the two germline ends. The CDR3 has 15 amino acids. The CDR3 DNA reads as TGTGCCAGCAGTCCCCCCAATTTGCAGGGCGATGGCTACACCTTC. The encoded protein is CASSPPNLQGDGYTF.

The chain carries TRBV19 and TRBJ2-7; the D is unclear. The CDR3 runs to 11 residues. V lost 9 bases and J 1 base, leaving 7 bases between the germline ends. The germline CDR1 and CDR2 sequences are LNHDA and SQIVND (reference sequence). CDR3 sequence (DNA): TGTGCCAGCGGACGTTCCTACGAGCAGTACTTC. Encoded protein: CASGRSYEQYF.

The chain carries TRBV11-2 and TRBJ2-3; D is perhaps TRBD2 (5 bases). V gave up 4 bases and J gave up 6 bases, with 14 bases separating them. Germline assignment: CDR1 SGHAT and CDR2 FQNNGV. CDR3 size: 14 residues. CDR3 DNA sequence: TGTGCCAGCAGCTGGGGAGACCAGAGGGATACGCAGTATTTT. Translation: CASSWGDQRDTQYF.

A single count supports this clonotype. The genes are TRBV9 and TRBJ1-4; 11 bases are a match to TRBD1. Germline V gene data show CDR1 as SGDLS and CDR2 as YYNGEE. V lost 3 bases, J lost 7 bases, and 2 bases stayed unmatched. The CDR3 has 14 residues. The CDR3 loop reads CASSADRGREKLFF. CDR3 bases: TGTGCCAGCAGCGCGGACAGGGGGCGTGAAAAACTGTTTTTT. The full variable domain, its missing parts supplied by reference TRBV9 and TRBJ1-4, is DSGVTQTPKHLITATGQRVTLRCSPRSGDLSVYWYQQSLDQGLQFLIQYYNGEERAKGNILERFSAQQFPDLHSELNLSSLELGDSALYFCASSADRGREKLFFGSGTQLSVL.

The chain employs TRBV27 and TRBJ2-7; D ambiguous. The length of the CDR3 is 13 residues. CDR1 and CDR2 from the germline V gene are MNHEY and SMNVEV (reference sequence). V lost 5 bases, J lost 2 bases, and 10 bases lay in between. The CDR3 nucleotides are TGTGCCAGCAGTCGCCTTACCCCCTACGAGCAGTACTTC. The encoded protein is CASSRLTPYEQYF.

The chain employs TRBV20-1 and TRBJ2-1; 15 bases map to TRBD2. The germline V gene encodes CDR1 DFQATT and CDR2 SNEGSKA (reference sequence). With V trimmed by 6 bases and J by 2 bases, 5 bases remained unmatched. The CDR3 is made up of 16 amino acids. Here the CDR3 DNA reads TGCAGTGCCGGGACTAGCGGGAGGCTCGCCTACAATGAGCAGTTCTTC. This sequence encodes CSAGTSGRLAYNEQFF.

Here the CDR3 DNA reads TGTGCCAGCAGTCCCCGGGAGGGCAACGAGCAGTACTTC. Its protein product is CASSPREGNEQYF. The rearrangement links TRBV12-3 or TRBV12-4 to TRBJ2-7; 8 bases line up with TRBD2. CDR3 length equals 13 residues. The V and J ends lost 5 bases and 5 bases, in that order; junction bases with no gene match: 5.

This chain links TRBV7-2 with TRBJ2-5; 7 nucleotides align to TRBD2. This CDR3 contains 16 residues. Germline V CDR1 and CDR2: SGHTA, FQGNSA. Trimming took 2 bases from V and 4 from J; bases not matched to a gene: 10. The CDR3 DNA sequence: TGTGCCAGCAGCTTATATGCGGGAGAGGTGGGAGAGACCCAGTACTTC. As protein: CASSLYAGEVGETQYF.

This clonotype has only a few counts. V usage is TRBV28 and J usage is TRBJ2-5; D remains unclear. The CDR3 contains 12 residues. Trimming pared 4 bases from V and 2 bases from J, leaving 5 bases between. Germline V gene data show CDR1 as MDHEN and CDR2 as SYDVKM. The CDR3 DNA reads TGTGCCAGCAGTTCCCAACAAGAGACCCAGTACTTC. It encodes CASSSQQETQYF.

In regard to this clonotype: Its ends do not fully match the called genes, so a read error is possible. The V gene is TRBV7-8, the J gene TRBJ2-5, with 10 bases that match TRBD2. CDR1 is SGHVS, CDR2 FQNEAQ, per germline. The CDR3 loop spans 15 amino acids. The CDR3 DNA follows: TGTGCCAGCAGCCTAGCGGGAGAACGGCGAGAGACCCAGTACTTC. Protein: CASSLAGERRETQYF.

J is TRBJ2-7 and V is TRBV29-1; 8 nucleotides line up with TRBD1. The CDR3 is made up of 15 amino acids. Germline-derived CDR1 and CDR2 are SQVTM and ANQGSEA. The V segment lost 5 bases and the J segment 6 bases; nucleotides outside the gene matches: 15. CDR3 coding DNA: TGCAGCGTTCGCCGATCGGACAGGGCCGGGAGCGAGCAGTACTTC. As protein: CSVRRSDRAGSEQYF.

The rearrangement uses TRBV2 and TRBJ2-7; 7 nucleotides agree with TRBD2. The CDR3 totals 16 residues. Germline-derived CDR1 and CDR2 are SNHLY and FYNNEI. The V gene end was trimmed by 8 bases and the J gene end by 1 base; junction bases not matched to a gene: 14. In DNA, the CDR3 is TGTGCCAGCTCAAAGTTGGGCAGGGAGGGATCCTACGAGCAGTACTTC. Translating gives CASSKLGREGSYEQYF. The variable domain in full, completed from reference TRBV2 and TRBJ2-7, reads EPEVTQTPSHQVTQMGQEVILRCVPISNHLYFYWYRQILGQKVEFLVSFYNNEISEKSEIFDDQFSVERPDGSNFTLKIRSTKLEDSAMYFCASSKLGREGSYEQYFGPGTRLTVT.